Here is one T cell receptor beta chain with its context. The data were obtained in a study of T cells expressing NK-cell markers. The wider study: HCMV seropositivity marked seven of the eight sequenced donors; one was seronegative.

Per germline, CDR1 LNHDA and CDR2 SQIVND (reference sequence). The CDR3 is 12 residues long. TCRdb re-called the 5' RACE reads and shows each CDR3 protein once, DNA omitted. The repertoire table contains 400,000 to 450,000 distinct CDR3 sequences. Sequencing was done on a sample of blood T cells: a sorted CD56 or NKG2C T cell subset, CD4+ or CD8+ T cells, or bulk PBMC T cells (not recorded which). This rearrangement joins TRBV19 to TRBJ1-2; TCRdb selects TRBD1, and the lack of DNA leaves this call unchecked. The sequence was obtained from a woman between 18 and 70 years old in good health. CDR3: CASRGGIYGYTF.